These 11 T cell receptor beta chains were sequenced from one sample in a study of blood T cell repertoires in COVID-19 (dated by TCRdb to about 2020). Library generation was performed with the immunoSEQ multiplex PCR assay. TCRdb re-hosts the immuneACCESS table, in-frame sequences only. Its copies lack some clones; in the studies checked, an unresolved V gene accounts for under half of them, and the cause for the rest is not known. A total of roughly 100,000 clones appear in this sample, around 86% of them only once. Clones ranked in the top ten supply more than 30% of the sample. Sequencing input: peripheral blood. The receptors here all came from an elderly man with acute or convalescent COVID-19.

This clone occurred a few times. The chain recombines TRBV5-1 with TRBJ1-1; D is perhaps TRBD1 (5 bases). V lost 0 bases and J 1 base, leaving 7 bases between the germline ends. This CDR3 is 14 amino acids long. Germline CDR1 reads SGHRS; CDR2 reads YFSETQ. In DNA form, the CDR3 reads TGCGCCAGCAGCTTGGTTCAGGGGAACACTGAAGCTTTCTTT. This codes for CASSLVQGNTEAFF.

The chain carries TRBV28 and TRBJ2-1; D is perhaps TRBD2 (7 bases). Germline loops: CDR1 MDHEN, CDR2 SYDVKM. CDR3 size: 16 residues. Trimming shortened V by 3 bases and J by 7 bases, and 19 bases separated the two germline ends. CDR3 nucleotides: TGTGCCAGCAGTTTGGGAAAGGGACAAGCGGGAAATGAGCAGTTCTTC. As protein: CASSLGKGQAGNEQFF.

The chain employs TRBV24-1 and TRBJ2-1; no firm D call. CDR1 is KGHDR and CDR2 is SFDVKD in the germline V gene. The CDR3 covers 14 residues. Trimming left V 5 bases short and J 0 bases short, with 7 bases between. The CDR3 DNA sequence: TGTGCCACCAGTGCCCCTAGCTCCTACAATGAGCAGTTCTTC. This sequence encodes CATSAPSSYNEQFF.

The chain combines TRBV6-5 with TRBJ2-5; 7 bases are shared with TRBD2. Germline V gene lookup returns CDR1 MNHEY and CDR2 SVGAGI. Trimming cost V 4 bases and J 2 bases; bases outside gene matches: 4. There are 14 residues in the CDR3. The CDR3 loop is CASSSWGGQETQYF. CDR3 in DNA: TGTGCCAGCAGTTCTTGGGGGGGTCAAGAGACCCAGTACTTC.

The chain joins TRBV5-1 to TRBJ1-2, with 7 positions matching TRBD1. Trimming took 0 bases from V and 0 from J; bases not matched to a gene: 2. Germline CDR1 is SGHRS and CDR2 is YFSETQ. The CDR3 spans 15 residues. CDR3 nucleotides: TGCGCCAGCAGCTTGGAGGGGGCTGCTAACTATGGCTACACCTTC. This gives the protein CASSLEGAANYGYTF.

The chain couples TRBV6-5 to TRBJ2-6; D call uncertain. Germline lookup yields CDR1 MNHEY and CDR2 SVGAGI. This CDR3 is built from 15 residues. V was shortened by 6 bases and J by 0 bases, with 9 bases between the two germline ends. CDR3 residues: CASSPVSSGANVLTF. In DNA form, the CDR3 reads TGTGCCAGCAGCCCGGTCTCCTCTGGGGCCAACGTCCTGACTTTC.

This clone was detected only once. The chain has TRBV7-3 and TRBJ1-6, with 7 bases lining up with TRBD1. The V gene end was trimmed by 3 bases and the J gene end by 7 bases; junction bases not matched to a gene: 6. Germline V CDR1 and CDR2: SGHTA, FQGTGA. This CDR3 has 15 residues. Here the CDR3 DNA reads TGTGCCAGCAGCTTGGAAGGGGGCCAAAATTCACCCCTCCACTTT. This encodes CASSLEGGQNSPLHF.

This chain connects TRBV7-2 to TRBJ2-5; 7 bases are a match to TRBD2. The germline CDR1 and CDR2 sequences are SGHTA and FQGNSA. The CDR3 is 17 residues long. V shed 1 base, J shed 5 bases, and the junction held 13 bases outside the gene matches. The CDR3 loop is CASSLGMRGRNLETQYF. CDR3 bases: TGTGCCAGCAGCTTAGGGATGCGCGGGAGAAATCTGGAGACCCAGTACTTC.

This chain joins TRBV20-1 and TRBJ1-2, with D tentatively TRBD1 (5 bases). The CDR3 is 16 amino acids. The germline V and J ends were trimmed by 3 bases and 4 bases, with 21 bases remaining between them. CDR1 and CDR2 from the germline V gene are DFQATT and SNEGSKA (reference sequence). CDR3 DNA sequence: TGCAGTGCTAGTTTAAATCTTGCGGGGACCGGCTATGGCTACACCTTC. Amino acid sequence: CSASLNLAGTGYGYTF.

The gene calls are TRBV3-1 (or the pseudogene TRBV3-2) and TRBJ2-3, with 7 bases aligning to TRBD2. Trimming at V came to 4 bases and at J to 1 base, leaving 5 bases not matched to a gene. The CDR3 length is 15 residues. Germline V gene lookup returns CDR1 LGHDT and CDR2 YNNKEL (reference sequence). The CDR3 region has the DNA TGTGCCAGCAGCCCCCTAGCGGCCCGCACAGATACGCAGTATTTT. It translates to CASSPLAARTDTQYF.

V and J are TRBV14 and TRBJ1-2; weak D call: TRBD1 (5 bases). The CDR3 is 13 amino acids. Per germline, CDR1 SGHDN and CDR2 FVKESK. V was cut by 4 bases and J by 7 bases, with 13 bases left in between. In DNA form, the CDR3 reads TGTGCCAGCAGCCGCCAGGGTTTCGGTGGCTACACCTTC. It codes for CASSRQGFGGYTF.